The present T cell receptor (beta chain) was sequenced within a study of regulatory T cells in long-lasting Graves disease (dated by TCRdb to about 2021). With regard to the full study: In the newly diagnosed Graves' disease group, patients had been taking antithyroid drugs for less than 3 months. The study was conducted in China and was registered as a clinical trial. TCR sequencing covered about 13 persistent and around 20 newly diagnosed Graves' disease patients, some 33 samples in total. Patients with persistent Graves' disease were compared with patients with newly diagnosed Graves' disease using TCR sequencing and RNA sequencing of peripheral blood.

Relative to germline, V is 10 bases shorter and J is 4 bases shorter, with 32 bases between their ends. Looking up the germline V gene yields CDR1 MNHNS and CDR2 SASEGT. From its cysteine to its phenylalanine, the CDR3 spans 19 amino acids. The only DNA kept is the CDR3, 57 bases in frame from the first base. Points the paper makes about the study in general: The small sample size was acknowledged by the authors as a limitation that may reduce accuracy. Peripheral blood alone was examined, since thyroid tissue, which constituted the primary lesion, could not be accessed. Compared with newly diagnosed patients, persistent Graves' disease patients had lower TCR Shannon entropy and fewer highly expanded clones, which suggests clonal expansion. TRBV28, TRBJ1-2 and TRBJ2-5 were preferentially used in persistent disease, while TRBV20-1 and TRBJ2-1 were favored in newly diagnosed disease. Sequencing and analysis were limited to the TCR beta chain. Persistent patients shared more public clonotypes among themselves (under 3,000) than newly diagnosed patients did (more than 950).

Receptor libraries were prepared by multiplex PCR. Sequenced using an Illumina HiSeq 4000. iRepertoire HTBI primers and Arm-PCR amplification of CDR3 regions were used to construct TCR beta libraries. Before sequencing, the PCR products went through gel purification. The paper's processing steps were these. Across samples, 55 to 80 TRBV and 13 to 15 TRBJ segments were identified and used for gene usage analysis of CDR3 amino acid clonotypes. COPE and FqMerger were used to merge the filtered high-quality paired reads into contigs. BLAST was used to align contigs to IMGT TRBV, TRBD and TRBJ reference genes, and CDR3 was defined according to IMGT. Any clonotype with a frequency above 0.1% was counted as a highly expanded clone. Shannon entropy was used to measure repertoire diversity, and the Gini coefficient was used to measure V-J evenness. Public clonotypes were defined as clonotypes shared by more than one individual. TCRdb ran its own pipeline on the public reads, namely fastp trimming at Q25 and MiXCR clone calling, and kept in-frame beta chains. Every CDR3 protein is listed once, alongside the most common genes and DNA of its rows. In this record, the V and J calls reflect TCRdb's handling and not the investigators' own analysis. This sample holds 350,000 to 500,000 distinct CDR3 sequences; roughly 15% were observed only once. Together, the top ten hold about 25% of the sample.

According to the study, the label for this sample's time point signals: newly diagnosed GD, antithyroid drugs for less than 3 months. RNA was extracted from PBMCs in TRIzol for both TCR sequencing and RNA sequencing. The diagnosis of Graves' disease was made according to American Thyroid Association guidelines. Patients were recruited from an endocrinology department in Xi'an, China. From each patient, approximately 10 milliliters of peripheral blood was collected into an EDTA anticoagulant tube. PBMCs were isolated by Ficoll Paque Plus density gradient separation without further T cell sorting. RNA quality was checked with an Agilent 2100 Bioanalyzer and agarose gel, and concentration with a NanoDrop 2000. This clonotype was picked up many times. The antigen it recognizes is unknown. Base quality data are lacking; no much larger clone is found one base away. The data were also submitted as part of a second study, on T cells in Graves' hyperthyroidism and ophthalmopathy. The second study's paper adds: Stable Graves' hyperthyroidism was defined as no progression to ophthalmopathy during 18 months of follow-up. Hyperthyroidism patients were newly diagnosed, had a disease duration of under 2 months, and were aged 18 to 65 years. Any patient with an uncontrolled infection, another autoimmune disease, pregnancy or lactation was excluded. Diagnoses relied on clinical symptoms, serum thyroxine and TRAb, thyroid ultrasound and orbital computed tomography. The first round of RT-PCR for the TCR CDR3 was performed with the HTBI primer set and the Qiagen OneStep RT-PCR kit. Most expanded thyroid clonotypes (frequency above 0.001) were also detected in blood, a finding suggesting that blood repertoires may reflect thyroid immune responses. Ophthalmopathy was separated from stable hyperthyroidism by a 13 V-J signature model, with about 88% sensitivity and just over 81% specificity obtained in cross-validation and 80%/75% obtained in testing. In validation, progression to ophthalmopathy was predicted by the model with 70.59% sensitivity and 72% to 85% specificity, a median of about 6.8 months before onset. TCR V-J signatures able to tell the groups apart were searched for in a discovery cohort of approximately 95 patients, of whom more than 40 had Graves' ophthalmopathy and 57 had stable Graves' hyperthyroidism. Prospective prediction of ophthalmopathy was tested in an independent validation cohort consisting of 18 hyperthyroidism patients and 15 to 17 patients who later progressed to ophthalmopathy. The approximately 100 discovery patients were randomly split 7:3 into training and test sets. The study also compared thyroid tissue and blood T-cell repertoires from 6 or 7 Graves' hyperthyroidism patients. Once sampling was done, hyperthyroidism patients were given methimazole at a starting dose of 30 mg daily, whereas ophthalmopathy patients were given high-dose intravenous methylprednisolone. Libraries were constructed in a second round of multiplex PCR, after which size selection and purification were carried out. The libraries were sequenced on an Illumina HiSeq2000 using paired-end 100 bp reads. SOAPnuke was used to process the raw data, with reads discarded if the reads contained adapters or uncalled bases, had a mean Phred below 15, or lacked an exact constant-primer or identifier match. COPE v1.2.5 was used to merge the high-quality paired reads, and each unique nucleotide sequence was defined as a clonotype. Clonotypes were aligned to IMGT TRBV, TRBD and TRBJ reference segments using MiTCR v1.1. Analysis was restricted to V-J combinations with a frequency above 0.0001, which covered roughly 99% of repertoires. A TCS score was defined as the ratio between F50 (clonal expansion) and ExV (chaos), using BLOSUM62-based TCRdist between CDR3 peptides within each V-J. Welch's t-statistics and random forest reduced 500 to 650 V-J features to some 14, which were used in a naive Bayes classifier (R e1071). No statistical method was used to fix the sample size in advance, and group allocation was not hidden from the investigators. TCR Vbeta CDR3 sequencing of roughly 140 peripheral blood samples (fewer than 45 ophthalmopathy, under 80 hyperthyroidism and approximately 17 progressor patients) is reported in the paper.

The clonotype comes from a young woman with Graves disease. Donor details come from another sample of the same person, matched by shared clones. Recombination connected TRBV6-1 to TRBJ1-5, with a weak D call of TRBD1 (6 bases match). The source was peripheral blood mononuclear cells (PBMCs), collected at new diagnosis, from a patient treated with antithyroid drugs. The encoded CDR3 is CANVSKGGLPIRENQPQHF. The DNA reads as follows: TGTGCCAACGTCTCGAAGGGGGGACTCCCTATTAGGGAAAATCAGCCCCAGCATTTT.